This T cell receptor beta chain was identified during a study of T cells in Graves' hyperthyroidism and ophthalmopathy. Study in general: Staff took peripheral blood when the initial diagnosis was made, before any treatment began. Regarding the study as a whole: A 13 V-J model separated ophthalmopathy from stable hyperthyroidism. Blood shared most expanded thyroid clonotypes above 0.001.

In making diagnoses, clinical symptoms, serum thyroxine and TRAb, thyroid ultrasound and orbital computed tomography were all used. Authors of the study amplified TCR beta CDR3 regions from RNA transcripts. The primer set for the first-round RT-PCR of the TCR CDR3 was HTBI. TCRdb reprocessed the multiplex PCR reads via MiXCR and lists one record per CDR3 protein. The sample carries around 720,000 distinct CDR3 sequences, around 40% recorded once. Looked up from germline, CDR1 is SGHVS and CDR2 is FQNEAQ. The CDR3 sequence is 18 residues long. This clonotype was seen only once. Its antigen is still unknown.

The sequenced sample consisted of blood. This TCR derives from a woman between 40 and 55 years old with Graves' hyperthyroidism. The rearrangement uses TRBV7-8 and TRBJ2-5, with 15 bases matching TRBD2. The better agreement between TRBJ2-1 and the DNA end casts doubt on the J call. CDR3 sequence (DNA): TGTGCCAGCAGCTTTGGGACTAGCGGGAGGTTAACCTACAATGAGCAGTTCTTC. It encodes CASSFGTSGRLTYNEQFF.